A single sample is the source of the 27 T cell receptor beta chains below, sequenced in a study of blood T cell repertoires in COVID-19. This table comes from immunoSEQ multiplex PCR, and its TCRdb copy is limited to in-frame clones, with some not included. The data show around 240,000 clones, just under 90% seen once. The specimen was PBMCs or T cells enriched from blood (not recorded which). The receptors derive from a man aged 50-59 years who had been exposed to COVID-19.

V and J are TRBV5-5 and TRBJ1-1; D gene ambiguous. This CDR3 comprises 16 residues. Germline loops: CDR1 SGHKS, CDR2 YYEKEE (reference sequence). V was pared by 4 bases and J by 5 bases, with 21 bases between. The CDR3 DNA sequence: TGTGCCAGCAGCCTTTCCGGGTCTTTAATTTGGACTGAAGCTTTCTTT. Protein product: CASSLSGSLIWTEAFF.

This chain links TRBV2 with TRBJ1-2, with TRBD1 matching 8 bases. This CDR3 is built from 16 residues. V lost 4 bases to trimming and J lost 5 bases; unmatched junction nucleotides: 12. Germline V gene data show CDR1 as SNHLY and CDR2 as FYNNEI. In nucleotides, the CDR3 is TGTGCCAGCAGTGGCCACAGGGGGTTATCTTGGTATGGCTACACCTTC. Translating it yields CASSGHRGLSWYGYTF.

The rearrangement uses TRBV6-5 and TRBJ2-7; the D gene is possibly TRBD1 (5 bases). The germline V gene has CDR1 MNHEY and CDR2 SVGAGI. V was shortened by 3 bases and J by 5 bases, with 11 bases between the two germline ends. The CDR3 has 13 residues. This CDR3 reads CASSYVQGDEQYF. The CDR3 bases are TGTGCCAGCAGTTATGTCCAGGGTGACGAGCAGTACTTC.

The DNA for the CDR3 is TGTGCCACCAGCAGAGAACAGGGAGGGGTTGAAAAACTGTTTTTT. This codes for CATSREQGGVEKLFF. This sequence joins TRBV15 and TRBJ1-4; possible D gene TRBD1, 6 bases. The CDR3 totals 15 residues. Germline V CDR1 and CDR2: LNHNV, YYDKDF (reference sequence). The V end lost 0 bases, the J end lost 7 bases, and 12 bases lay between the germline ends. The variable domain in full, with the rest retrieved from reference TRBV15 and TRBJ1-4, is DAMVIQNPRYQVTQFGKPVTLSCSQTLNHNVMYWYQQKSSQAPKLLFHYYDKDFNNEADTPDNFQSRRPNTSFCFLDIRSPGLGDTAMYLCATSREQGGVEKLFFGSGTQLSVL.

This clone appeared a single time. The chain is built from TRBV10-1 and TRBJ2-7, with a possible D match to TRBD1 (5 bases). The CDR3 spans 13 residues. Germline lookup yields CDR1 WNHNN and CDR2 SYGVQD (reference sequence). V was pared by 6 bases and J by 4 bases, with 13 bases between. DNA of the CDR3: TGCGCCAGCAGCGAGAGGAAGGGGTACGAGCAGTACTTC. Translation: CASSERKGYEQYF.

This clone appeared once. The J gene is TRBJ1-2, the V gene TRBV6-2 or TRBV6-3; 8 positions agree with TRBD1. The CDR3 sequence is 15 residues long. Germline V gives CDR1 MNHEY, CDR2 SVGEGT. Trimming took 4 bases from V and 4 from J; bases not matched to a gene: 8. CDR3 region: CASSSRTGFTYGYTF. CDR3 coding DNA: TGTGCCAGCAGTTCCCGGACAGGGTTTACCTATGGCTACACCTTC.

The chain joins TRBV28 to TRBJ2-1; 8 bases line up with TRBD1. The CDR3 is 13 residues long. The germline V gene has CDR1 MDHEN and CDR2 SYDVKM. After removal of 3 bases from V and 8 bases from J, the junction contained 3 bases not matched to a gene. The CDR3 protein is CASSLAGGDEQFF. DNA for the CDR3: TGTGCCAGCAGTTTGGCAGGGGGCGATGAGCAGTTCTTC.

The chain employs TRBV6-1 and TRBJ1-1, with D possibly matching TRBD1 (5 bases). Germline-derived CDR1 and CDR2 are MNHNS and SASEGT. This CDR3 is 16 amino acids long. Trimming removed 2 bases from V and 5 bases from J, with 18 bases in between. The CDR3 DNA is TGTGCCAGCAGTGAATTTGGTTGGGGCGGTGGGACTGAAGCTTTCTTT. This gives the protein CASSEFGWGGGTEAFF.

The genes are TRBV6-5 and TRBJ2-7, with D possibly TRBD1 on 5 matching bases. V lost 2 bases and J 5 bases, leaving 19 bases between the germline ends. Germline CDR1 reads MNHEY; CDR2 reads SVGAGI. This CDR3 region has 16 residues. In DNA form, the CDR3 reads TGTGCCAGCAGTTACCCCTCTTTGGCAGGGATGCACGAGCAGTACTTC. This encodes CASSYPSLAGMHEQYF.

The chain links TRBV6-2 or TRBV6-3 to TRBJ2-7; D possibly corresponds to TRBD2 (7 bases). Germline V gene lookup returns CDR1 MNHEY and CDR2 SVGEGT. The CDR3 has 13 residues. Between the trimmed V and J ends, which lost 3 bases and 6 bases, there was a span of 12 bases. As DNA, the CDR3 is TGTGCCAGCAGTTATTCGGGGGGCCTCGAGCAGTACGTC. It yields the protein CASSYSGGLEQYV.

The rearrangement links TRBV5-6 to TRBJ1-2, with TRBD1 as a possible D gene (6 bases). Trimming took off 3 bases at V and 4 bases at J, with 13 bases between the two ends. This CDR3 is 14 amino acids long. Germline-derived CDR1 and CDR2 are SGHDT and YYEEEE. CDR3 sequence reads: CASSSRRDTYGYTF. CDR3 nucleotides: TGTGCCAGCAGCTCGCGACGGGACACCTATGGCTACACCTTC.

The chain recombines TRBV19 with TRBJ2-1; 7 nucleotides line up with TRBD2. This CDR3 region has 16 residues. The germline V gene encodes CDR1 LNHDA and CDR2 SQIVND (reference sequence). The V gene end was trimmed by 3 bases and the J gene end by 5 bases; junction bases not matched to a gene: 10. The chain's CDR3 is CASSMFGRGDNNEQFF. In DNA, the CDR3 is TGTGCCAGTAGTATGTTTGGTCGGGGGGATAACAATGAGCAGTTCTTC.

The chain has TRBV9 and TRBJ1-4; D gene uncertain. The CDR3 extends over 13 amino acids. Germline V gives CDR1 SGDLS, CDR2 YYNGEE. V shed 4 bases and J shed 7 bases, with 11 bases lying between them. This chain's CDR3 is CASSPYFGEKLFF. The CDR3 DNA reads TGTGCCAGCAGCCCCTATTTTGGTGAAAAACTGTTTTTT.

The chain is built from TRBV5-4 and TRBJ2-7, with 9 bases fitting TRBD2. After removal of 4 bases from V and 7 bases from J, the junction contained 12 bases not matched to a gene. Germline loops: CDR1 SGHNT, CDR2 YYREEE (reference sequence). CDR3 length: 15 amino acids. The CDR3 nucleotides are TGTGCCAGCAGCCATCGGGCTAGCGGGATTGGGGAGCAGTACGTC. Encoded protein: CASSHRASGIGEQYV.

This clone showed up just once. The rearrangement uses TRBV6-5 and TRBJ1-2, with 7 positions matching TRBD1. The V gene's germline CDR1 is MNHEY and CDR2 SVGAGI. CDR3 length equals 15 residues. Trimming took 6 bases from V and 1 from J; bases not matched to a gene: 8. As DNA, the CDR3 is TGTGCCAGCAGAAACCGCCGACAGGGTAACTATGGCTACACCTTC. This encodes CASRNRRQGNYGYTF.

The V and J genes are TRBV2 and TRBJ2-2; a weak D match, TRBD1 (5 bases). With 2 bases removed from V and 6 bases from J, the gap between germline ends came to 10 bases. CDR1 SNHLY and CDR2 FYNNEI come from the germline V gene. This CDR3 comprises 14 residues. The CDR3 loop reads CASSEITGSGELFF. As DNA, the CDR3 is TGTGCCAGCAGTGAAATTACAGGCTCCGGGGAGCTGTTTTTT. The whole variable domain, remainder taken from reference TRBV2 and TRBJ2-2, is EPEVTQTPSHQVTQMGQEVILRCVPISNHLYFYWYRQILGQKVEFLVSFYNNEISEKSEIFDDQFSVERPDGSNFTLKIRSTKLEDSAMYFCASSEITGSGELFFGEGSRLTVL.

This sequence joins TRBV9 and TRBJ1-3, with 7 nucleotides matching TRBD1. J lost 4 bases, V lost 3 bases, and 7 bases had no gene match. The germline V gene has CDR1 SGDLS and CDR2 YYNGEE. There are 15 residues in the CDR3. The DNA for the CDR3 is TGTGCCAGCAGCGCGGGGACAGTTGACGGAAACACCATATATTTT. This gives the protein CASSAGTVDGNTIYF.

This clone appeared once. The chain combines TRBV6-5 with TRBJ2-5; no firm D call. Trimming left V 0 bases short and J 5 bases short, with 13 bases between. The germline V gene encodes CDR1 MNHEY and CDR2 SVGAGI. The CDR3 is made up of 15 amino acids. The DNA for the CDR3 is TGTGCCAGCAGTTACTCTACCTCGATACAGGAGACCCAGTACTTC. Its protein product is CASSYSTSIQETQYF.

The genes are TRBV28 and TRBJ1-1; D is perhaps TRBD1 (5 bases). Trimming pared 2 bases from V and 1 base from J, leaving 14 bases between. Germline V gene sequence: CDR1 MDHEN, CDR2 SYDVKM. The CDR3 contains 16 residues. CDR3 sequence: CASSLTIIQENTEAFF. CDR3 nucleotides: TGTGCCAGCAGTTTAACGATAATACAGGAGAACACTGAAGCTTTCTTT.

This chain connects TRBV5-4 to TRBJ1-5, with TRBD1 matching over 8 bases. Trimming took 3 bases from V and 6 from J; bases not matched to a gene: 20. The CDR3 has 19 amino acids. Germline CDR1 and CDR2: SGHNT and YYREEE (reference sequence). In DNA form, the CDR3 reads TGTGCCAGCAGCTCCCGACTCAAAAACGGACAGGGAGAGGTTCAGCCCCAGCATTTT. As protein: CASSSRLKNGQGEVQPQHF.

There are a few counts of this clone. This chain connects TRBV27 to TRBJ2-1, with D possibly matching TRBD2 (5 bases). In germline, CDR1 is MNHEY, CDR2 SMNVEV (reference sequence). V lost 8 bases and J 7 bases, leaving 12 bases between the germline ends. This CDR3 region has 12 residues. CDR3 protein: CASGWGVNEQFF. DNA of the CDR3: TGTGCCAGCGGGTGGGGAGTTAATGAGCAGTTCTTC.

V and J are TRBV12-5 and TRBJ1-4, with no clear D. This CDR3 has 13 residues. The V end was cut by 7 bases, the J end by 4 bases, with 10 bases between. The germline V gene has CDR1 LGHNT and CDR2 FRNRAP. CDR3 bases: TGTGCTAGTGTGGGAGGGCTTAATGAAAAACTGTTTTTT. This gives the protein CASVGGLNEKLFF.

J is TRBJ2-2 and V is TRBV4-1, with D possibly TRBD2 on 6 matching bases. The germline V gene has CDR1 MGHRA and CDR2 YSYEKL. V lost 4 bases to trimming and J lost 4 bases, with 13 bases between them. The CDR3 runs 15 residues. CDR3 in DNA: TGCGCCAGCAGCCGACCGGGAGCAGGCACCGGGGAGCTGTTTTTT. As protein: CASSRPGAGTGELFF.

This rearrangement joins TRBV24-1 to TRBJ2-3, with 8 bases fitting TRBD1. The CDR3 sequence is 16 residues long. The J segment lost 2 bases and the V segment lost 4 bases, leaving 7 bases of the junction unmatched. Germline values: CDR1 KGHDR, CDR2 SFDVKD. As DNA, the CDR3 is TGTGCCACCAGTGACTCGGGACAGGACGCCACAGATACGCAGTATTTT. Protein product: CATSDSGQDATDTQYF.

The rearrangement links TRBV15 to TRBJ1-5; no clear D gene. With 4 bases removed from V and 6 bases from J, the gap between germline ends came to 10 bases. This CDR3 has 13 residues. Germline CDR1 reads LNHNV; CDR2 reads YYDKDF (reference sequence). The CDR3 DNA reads TGTGCCACCAGCATCCTAGTGGGTCAGCCCCAGCATTTT. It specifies CATSILVGQPQHF.

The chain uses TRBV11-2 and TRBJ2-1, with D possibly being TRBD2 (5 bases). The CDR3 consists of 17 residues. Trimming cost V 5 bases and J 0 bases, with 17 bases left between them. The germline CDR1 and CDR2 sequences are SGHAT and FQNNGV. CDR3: CASSVSSGEISYNEQFF. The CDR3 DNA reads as TGTGCCAGCAGCGTTAGCTCCGGGGAGATCTCCTACAATGAGCAGTTCTTC.

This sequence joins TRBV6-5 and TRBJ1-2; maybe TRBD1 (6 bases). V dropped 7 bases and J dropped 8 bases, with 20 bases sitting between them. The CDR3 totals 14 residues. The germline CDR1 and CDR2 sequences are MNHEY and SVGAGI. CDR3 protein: CASIRLGTTDGYTF. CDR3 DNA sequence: TGTGCCAGCATTCGATTGGGGACAACGGACGGCTACACCTTC.